This paragraph covers one T cell receptor (beta chain) sequence. Its specificity is unknown. This sample is drawn from a study of T cell responses to AZD1222 COVID-19 vaccine. Study observations and caveats: All repertoire sampling was performed exclusively after the peak T cell response. Unmutated regions of variants are reportedly targeted by nearly half of spike-specific TCRs. Only a handful of people who got AZD1222 tested seropositive at baseline. With two AZD1222 doses given, Spike-specific TCR breadth and depth both rose.

With 2 bases clipped from V and 4 bases from J, the junction kept 3 bases outside the gene matches. CDR1 GTSNPN and CDR2 SVGIG come from the germline V gene (reference sequence). The CDR3 contains 14 residues. Data came from immunoSEQ multiplex PCR; TCRdb stores just in-frame clones and leaves some out. The sample shows under 85,000 clones, approximately 86% of them seen only once. The J gene is TRBJ1-2, the V gene TRBV30; TRBD1 matches 11 bases. This specimen consisted of peripheral blood, obtained on day 0 of MenACWY control vaccination. The clonotype was recovered from an adult in good health. For the CDR3, the DNA is TGTGCCTGGAGTCGCGGACAGGGGGCCTATGGCTACACCTTC. Translated, it gives CAWSRGQGAYGYTF.